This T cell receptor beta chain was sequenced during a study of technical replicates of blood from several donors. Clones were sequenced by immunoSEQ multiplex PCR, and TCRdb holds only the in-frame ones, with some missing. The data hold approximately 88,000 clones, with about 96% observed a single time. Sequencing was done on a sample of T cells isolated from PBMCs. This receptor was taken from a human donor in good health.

The CDR3 sequence is CASSGRDRGGGGYTF. The CDR3 DNA follows: TGTGCCAGCAGCGGCCGGGACAGGGGAGGAGGTGGCTACACCTTC. V usage is TRBV7-8 and J usage is TRBJ1-2, with 10 bases identical to TRBD1. Germline trimming cut 5 bases from V and 7 bases from J; bases unmatched to any gene: 10. The length of the CDR3 is 15 residues. Germline loops: CDR1 SGHVS, CDR2 FQNEAQ. Looking up the rest from reference TRBV7-8 and TRBJ1-2 gives the full variable domain: GAGVSQSPRYKVAKRGQDVALRCDPISGHVSLFWYQQALGQGPEFLTYFQNEAQLDKSGLPSDRFFAERPEGSVSTLKIQRTQQEDSAVYLCASSGRDRGGGGYTFGSGTRLTVV.